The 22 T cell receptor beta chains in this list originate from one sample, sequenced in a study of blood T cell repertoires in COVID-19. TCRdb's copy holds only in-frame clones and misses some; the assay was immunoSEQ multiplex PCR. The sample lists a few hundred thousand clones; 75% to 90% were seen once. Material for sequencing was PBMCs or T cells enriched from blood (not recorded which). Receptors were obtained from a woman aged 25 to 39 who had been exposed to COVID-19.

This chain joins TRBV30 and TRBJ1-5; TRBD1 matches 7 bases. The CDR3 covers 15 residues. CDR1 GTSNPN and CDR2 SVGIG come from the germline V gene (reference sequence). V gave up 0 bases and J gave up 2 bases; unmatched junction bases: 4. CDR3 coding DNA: TGTGCCTGGAGTGTAGGGACAGTCCGCAATCAGCCCCAGCATTTT. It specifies CAWSVGTVRNQPQHF. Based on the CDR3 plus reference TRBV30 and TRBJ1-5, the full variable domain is SQTIHQWPATLVQPVGSPLSLECTVEGTSNPNLYWYRQAAGRGLQLLFYSVGIGQISSEVPQNLSASRPQDRQFILSSKKLLLSDSGFYLCAWSVGTVRNQPQHFGDGTRLSIL.

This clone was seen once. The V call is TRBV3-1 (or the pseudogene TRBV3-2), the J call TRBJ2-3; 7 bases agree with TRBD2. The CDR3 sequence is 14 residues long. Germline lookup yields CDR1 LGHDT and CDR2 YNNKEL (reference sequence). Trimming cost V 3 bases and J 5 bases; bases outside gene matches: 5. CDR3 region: CASSHLADLDTQYF. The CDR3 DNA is TGTGCCAGCAGCCATCTAGCGGATCTAGATACGCAGTATTTT.

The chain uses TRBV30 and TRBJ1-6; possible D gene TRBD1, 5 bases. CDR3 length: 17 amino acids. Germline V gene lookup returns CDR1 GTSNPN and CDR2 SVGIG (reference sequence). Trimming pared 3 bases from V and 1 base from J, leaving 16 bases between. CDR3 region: CAWRMGPGGSYNSPLHF. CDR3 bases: TGTGCCTGGAGAATGGGGCCCGGGGGATCCTATAATTCACCCCTCCACTTT.

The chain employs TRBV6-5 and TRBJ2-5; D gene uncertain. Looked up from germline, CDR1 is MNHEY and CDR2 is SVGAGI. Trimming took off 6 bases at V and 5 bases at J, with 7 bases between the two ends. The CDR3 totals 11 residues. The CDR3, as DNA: TGTGCCAGCAGCCTCCGGGAGACCCAGTACTTC. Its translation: CASSLRETQYF.

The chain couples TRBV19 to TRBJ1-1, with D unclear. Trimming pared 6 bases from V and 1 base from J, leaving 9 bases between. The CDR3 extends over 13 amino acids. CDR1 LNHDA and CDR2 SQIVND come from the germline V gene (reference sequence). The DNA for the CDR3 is TGTGCCAGTAGGCAGAAAGAGAACACTGAAGCTTTCTTT. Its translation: CASRQKENTEAFF.

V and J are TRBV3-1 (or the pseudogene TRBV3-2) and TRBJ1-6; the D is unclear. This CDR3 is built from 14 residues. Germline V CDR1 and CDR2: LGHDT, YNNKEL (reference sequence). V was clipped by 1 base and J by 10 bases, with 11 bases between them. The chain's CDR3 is CASSQGVGNSPLHF. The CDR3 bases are TGTGCCAGCAGCCAAGGGGTGGGCAACTCACCCCTCCACTTT.

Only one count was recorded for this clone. The CDR3 spells CASSLRQGGFLSPGELFF. DNA of the CDR3: TGTGCCAGCAGTTTGCGGCAGGGAGGCTTTTTGAGCCCCGGGGAGCTGTTTTTT. The chain links TRBV27 to TRBJ2-2; tentative D call: TRBD2 (6 bases). Trimming shortened V by 3 bases and J by 6 bases, and 23 bases separated the two germline ends. Germline V gene sequence: CDR1 MNHEY, CDR2 SMNVEV (reference sequence). The CDR3 runs to 18 residues.

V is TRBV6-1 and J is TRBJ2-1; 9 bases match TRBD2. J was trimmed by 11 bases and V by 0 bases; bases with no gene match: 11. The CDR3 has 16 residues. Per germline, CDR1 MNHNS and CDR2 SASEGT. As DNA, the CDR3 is TGTGCCAGCAGTGAAGCGGTCGGGATAGCGGGGGTAAAGCAGTTCTTC. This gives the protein CASSEAVGIAGVKQFF.

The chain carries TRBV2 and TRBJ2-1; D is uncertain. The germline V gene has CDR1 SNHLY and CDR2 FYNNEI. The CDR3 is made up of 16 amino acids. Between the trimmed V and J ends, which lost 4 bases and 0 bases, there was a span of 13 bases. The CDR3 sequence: CASSGLAVSSYNEQFF. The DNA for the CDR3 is TGTGCCAGCAGTGGTCTCGCGGTGAGCTCCTACAATGAGCAGTTCTTC.

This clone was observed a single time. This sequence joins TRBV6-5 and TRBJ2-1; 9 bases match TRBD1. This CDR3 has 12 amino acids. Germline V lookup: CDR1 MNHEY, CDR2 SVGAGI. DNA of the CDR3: TGTGCTATCGGACAGGGGAGCAATGAGCAGTTCTTC. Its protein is CAIGQGSNEQFF.

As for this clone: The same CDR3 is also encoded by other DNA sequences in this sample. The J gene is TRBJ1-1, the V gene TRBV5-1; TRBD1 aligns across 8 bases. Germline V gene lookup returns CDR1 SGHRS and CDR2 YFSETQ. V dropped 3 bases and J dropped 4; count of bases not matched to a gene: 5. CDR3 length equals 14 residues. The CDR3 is CASSSRTGSTEAFF. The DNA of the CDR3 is TGCGCCAGCAGCTCCCGGACAGGGAGCACTGAAGCTTTCTTT. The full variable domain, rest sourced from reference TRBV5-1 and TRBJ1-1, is KAGVTQTPRYLIKTRGQQVTLSCSPISGHRSVSWYQQTPGQGLQFLFEYFSETQRNKGNFPGRFSGRQFSNSRSEMNVSTLELGDSALYLCASSSRTGSTEAFFGQGTRLTVV.

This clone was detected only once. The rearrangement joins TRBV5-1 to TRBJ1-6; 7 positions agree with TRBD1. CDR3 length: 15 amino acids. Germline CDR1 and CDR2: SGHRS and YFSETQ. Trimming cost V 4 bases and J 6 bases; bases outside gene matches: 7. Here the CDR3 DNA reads TGCGCCAGCAGCCTCAACAGGGGAAGTAATTCACCCCTCCACTTT. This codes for CASSLNRGSNSPLHF.

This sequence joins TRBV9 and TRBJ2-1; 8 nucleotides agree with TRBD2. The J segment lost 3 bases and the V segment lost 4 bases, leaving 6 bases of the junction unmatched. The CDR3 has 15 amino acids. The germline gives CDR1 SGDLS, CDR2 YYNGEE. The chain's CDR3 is CASSRSGGLYNEQFF. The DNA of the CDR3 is TGTGCCAGCAGCCGGAGCGGGGGACTCTACAATGAGCAGTTCTTC.

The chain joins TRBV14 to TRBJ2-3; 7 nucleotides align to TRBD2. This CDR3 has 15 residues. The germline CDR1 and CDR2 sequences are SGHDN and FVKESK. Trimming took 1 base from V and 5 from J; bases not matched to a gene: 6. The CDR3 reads CASSQVAGVGDTQYF. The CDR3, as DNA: TGTGCCAGCAGCCAAGTCGCGGGGGTGGGAGATACGCAGTATTTT.

The CDR3 here is CASSVGQGRYEQYF. The CDR3 nucleotides read TGTGCCAGCAGCGTAGGTCAGGGGAGATACGAGCAGTACTTC. The rearrangement joins TRBV9 to TRBJ2-7; TRBD1 might be the D (6 bases). There are 14 residues in the CDR3. Trimming removed 0 bases at V and 4 bases at J, with 11 bases between. Germline V CDR1 and CDR2: SGDLS, YYNGEE.

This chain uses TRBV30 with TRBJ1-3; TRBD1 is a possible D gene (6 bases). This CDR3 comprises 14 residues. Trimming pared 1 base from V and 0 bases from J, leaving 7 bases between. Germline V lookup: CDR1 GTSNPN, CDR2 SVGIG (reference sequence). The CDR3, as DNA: TGTGCCTGGAGTGCGGGACACTCTGGAAACACCATATATTTT. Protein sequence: CAWSAGHSGNTIYF.

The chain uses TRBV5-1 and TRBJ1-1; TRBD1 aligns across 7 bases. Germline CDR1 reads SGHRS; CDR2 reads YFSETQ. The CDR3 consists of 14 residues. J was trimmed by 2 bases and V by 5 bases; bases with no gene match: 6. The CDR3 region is CASSPNRGNTEAFF. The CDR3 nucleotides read TGCGCCAGCAGTCCTAACAGGGGAAACACTGAAGCTTTCTTT.

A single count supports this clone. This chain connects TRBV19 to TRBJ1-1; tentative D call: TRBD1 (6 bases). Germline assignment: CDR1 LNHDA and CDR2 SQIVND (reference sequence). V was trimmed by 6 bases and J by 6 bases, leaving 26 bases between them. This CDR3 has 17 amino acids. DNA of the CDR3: TGTGCCAGTAGATATACCTCCTCCGGGGGGGCCGTCGCTGAAGCTTTCTTT. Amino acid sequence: CASRYTSSGGAVAEAFF.

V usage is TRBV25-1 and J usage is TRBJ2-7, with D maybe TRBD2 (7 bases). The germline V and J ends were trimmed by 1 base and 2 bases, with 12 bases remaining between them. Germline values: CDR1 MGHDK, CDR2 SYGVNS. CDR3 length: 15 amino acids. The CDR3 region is CASSELGGVPYEQYF. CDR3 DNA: TGTGCCAGCAGTGAATTAGGGGGGGTTCCCTACGAGCAGTACTTC.

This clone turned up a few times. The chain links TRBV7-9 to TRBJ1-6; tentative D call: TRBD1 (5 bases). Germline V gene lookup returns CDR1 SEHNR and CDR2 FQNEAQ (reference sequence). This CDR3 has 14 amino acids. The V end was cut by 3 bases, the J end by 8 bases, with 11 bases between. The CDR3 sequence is CASSFGGYHSPLHF. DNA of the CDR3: TGTGCCAGCAGCTTCGGGGGTTACCATTCACCCCTCCACTTT.

The CDR3: CASSLDRDDTEAFF. As DNA, the CDR3 is TGCGCCAGCAGCTTGGACAGGGATGACACTGAAGCTTTCTTT. V gene TRBV5-1 combines with J gene TRBJ1-1; perhaps TRBD1 as D (6 bases). CDR1 is SGHRS, CDR2 YFSETQ, per germline. The CDR3 loop spans 14 amino acids. V was clipped by 0 bases and J by 3 bases, with 9 bases between them.

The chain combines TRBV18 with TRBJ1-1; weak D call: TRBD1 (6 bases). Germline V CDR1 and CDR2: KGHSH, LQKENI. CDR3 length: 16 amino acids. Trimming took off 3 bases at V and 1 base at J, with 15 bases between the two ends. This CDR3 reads CASSPGGAGTNTEAFF. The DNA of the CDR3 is TGTGCCAGCTCACCGGGGGGGGCAGGGACGAACACTGAAGCTTTCTTT.